Presented here are 7 T cell receptor beta chains from one specimen sequenced in a study of T cells after yellow fever vaccination. TCRdb recomputed calls from the 5' RACE reads with MiXCR, one row per CDR3 protein. This sample has 250,000 to 300,000 distinct CDR3 sequences; approximately 5.2% occur once, and the top ten carry approximately 3.5%. The sequences come from CD4+ T cells sorted from PBMCs, collected on the day of the yellow fever booster vaccination. The receptors originated from a man aged 18 to 30 who received the YFV17D yellow fever vaccine.

This clonotype showed up just a few times. V and J are TRBV6-2 or TRBV6-3 and TRBJ2-3; 7 positions match TRBD1. Losses at the gene ends were 7 bases for V and 4 bases for J; bases not matched to a gene: 8. The germline V gene encodes CDR1 MNHEY and CDR2 SVGEGT. The length of the CDR3 is 14 residues. CDR3 sequence: CASIRTGYSDTQYF. As DNA, the CDR3 is TGTGCCAGCATTCGGACAGGATACTCAGATACGCAGTATTTT.

This chain uses TRBV14 with TRBJ2-3; D ambiguous. CDR1 is SGHDN and CDR2 is FVKESK in the germline V gene. Trimming cost V 3 bases and J 1 base, with 11 bases left between them. The CDR3 loop spans 15 amino acids. Here the CDR3 reads CASSQSVRRTDTQYF. CDR3 nucleotide sequence: TGTGCCAGCAGCCAGAGCGTAAGACGCACAGATACGCAGTATTTT.

This clonotype occurred many times. The chain employs TRBV6-5 and TRBJ2-7; possibly TRBD2 for D (7 bases). CDR3 size: 16 residues. Germline-derived CDR1 and CDR2 are MNHEY and SVGAGI. V lost 7 bases and J 2 bases, leaving 21 bases between the germline ends. CDR3 coding DNA: TGTGCCAGCAAGTTACTTAGAGGGCGGGGGCCCTACGAGCAGTACTTC. This codes for CASKLLRGRGPYEQYF.

This clonotype was counted at least ten times. The chain couples TRBV4-1 to TRBJ1-4; the D gene is possibly TRBD1 (6 bases). Germline assignment: CDR1 MGHRA and CDR2 YSYEKL. CDR3 length: 15 residues. Deletions cut 1 base from V and 5 bases from J, with 11 bases between. CDR3 coding DNA: TGCGCCAGCAGCCAAGTCGCACAGGGAAATGAAAAACTGTTTTTT. Translating gives CASSQVAQGNEKLFF.

This clonotype was observed a few times. The chain combines TRBV12-3 or TRBV12-4 with TRBJ2-3; TRBD2 aligns across 7 bases. Unmatched junction bases numbered 7, after V lost 3 bases and J lost 1 base. The CDR3 totals 16 residues. The CDR3: CASSLDRGRGTDTQYF. In DNA form, the CDR3 reads TGTGCCAGCAGTTTGGACCGGGGGAGGGGCACAGATACGCAGTATTTT.

This clonotype was detected only a few times. This chain joins TRBV10-3 and TRBJ1-4; D is possibly TRBD1 (6 bases). V shed 0 bases and J shed 8 bases, with 13 bases lying between them. CDR1 and CDR2 (germline): ENHRY, SYGVKD. CDR3 length equals 15 residues. The CDR3 is CAISESNREGEKLFF. Here the CDR3 DNA reads TGTGCCATCAGTGAGTCGAACAGGGAGGGAGAAAAACTGTTTTTT.

This clonotype showed up just a few times. V gene TRBV11-2 combines with J gene TRBJ2-3; no definite D call. V lost 3 bases and J 6 bases, leaving 13 bases between the germline ends. This CDR3 is built from 14 residues. Germline values: CDR1 SGHAT, CDR2 FQNNGV. In DNA form, the CDR3 reads TGTGCCAGCAGCTTTATTACCCCCGGGGATACGCAGTATTTT. This gives the protein CASSFITPGDTQYF.